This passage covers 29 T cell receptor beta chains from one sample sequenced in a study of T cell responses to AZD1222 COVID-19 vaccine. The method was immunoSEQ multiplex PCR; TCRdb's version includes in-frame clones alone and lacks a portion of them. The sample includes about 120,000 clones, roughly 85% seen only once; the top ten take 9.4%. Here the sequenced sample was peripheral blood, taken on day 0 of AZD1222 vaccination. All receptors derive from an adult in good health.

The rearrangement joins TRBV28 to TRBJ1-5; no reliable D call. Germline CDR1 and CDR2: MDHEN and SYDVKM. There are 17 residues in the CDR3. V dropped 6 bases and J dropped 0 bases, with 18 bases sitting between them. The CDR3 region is CASRQTVLALSNQPQHF. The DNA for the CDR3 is TGTGCCAGCAGACAGACCGTATTGGCCCTTAGCAATCAGCCCCAGCATTTT.

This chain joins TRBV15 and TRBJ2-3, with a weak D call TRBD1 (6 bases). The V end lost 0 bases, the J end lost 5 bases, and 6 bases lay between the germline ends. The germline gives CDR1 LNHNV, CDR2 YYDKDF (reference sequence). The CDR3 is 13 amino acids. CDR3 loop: CATSRDRGDTQYF. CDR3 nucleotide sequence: TGTGCCACCAGCAGAGACAGGGGAGATACGCAGTATTTT. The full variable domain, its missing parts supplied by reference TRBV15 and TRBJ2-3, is DAMVIQNPRYQVTQFGKPVTLSCSQTLNHNVMYWYQQKSSQAPKLLFHYYDKDFNNEADTPDNFQSRRPNTSFCFLDIRSPGLGDTAMYLCATSRDRGDTQYFGPGTRLTVL.

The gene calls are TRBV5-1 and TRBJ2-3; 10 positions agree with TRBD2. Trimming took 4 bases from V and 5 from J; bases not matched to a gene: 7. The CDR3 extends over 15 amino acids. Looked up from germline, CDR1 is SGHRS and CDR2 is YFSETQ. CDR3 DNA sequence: TGCGCCAGCAGCACCACTAGCGGGGCCGGAGATACGCAGTATTTT. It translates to CASSTTSGAGDTQYF. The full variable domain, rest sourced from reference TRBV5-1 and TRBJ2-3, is KAGVTQTPRYLIKTRGQQVTLSCSPISGHRSVSWYQQTPGQGLQFLFEYFSETQRNKGNFPGRFSGRQFSNSRSEMNVSTLELGDSALYLCASSTTSGAGDTQYFGPGTRLTVL.

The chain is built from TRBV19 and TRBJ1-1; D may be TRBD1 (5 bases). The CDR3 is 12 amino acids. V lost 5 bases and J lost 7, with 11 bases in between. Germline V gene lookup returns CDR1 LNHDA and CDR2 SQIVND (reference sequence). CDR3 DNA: TGTGCCAGTAGTCTTCGACAGAATGAAGCTTTCTTT. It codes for CASSLRQNEAFF.

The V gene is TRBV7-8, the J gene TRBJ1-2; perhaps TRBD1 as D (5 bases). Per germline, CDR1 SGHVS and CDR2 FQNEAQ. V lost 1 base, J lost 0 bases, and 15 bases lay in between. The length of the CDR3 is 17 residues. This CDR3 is CASSLVGVTGTNYGYTF. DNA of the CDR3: TGTGCCAGCAGCTTAGTAGGGGTTACCGGGACTAACTATGGCTACACCTTC.

This CDR3 is CASSAPGTGAYEQYF. The CDR3 bases are TGTGCCAGCAGTGCCCCCGGGACAGGGGCCTACGAGCAGTACTTC. This chain joins TRBV6-2 or TRBV6-3 and TRBJ2-7, with TRBD1 matching over 10 bases. The CDR3 is 15 residues long. With 5 bases clipped from V and 2 bases from J, the junction kept 6 bases outside the gene matches. Germline V CDR1 and CDR2: MNHEY, SVGEGT.

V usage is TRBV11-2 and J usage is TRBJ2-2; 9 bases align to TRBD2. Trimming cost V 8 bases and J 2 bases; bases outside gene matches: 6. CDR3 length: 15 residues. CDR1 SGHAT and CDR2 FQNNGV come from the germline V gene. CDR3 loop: CASGPGLANTGELFF. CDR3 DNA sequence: TGTGCCAGCGGGCCGGGACTAGCTAACACCGGGGAGCTGTTTTTT.

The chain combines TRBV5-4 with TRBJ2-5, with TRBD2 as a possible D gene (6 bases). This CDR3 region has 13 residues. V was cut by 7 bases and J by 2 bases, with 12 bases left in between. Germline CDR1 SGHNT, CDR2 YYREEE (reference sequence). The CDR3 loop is CASEKAGQETQYF. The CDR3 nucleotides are TGTGCCAGCGAAAAGGCGGGGCAAGAGACCCAGTACTTC.

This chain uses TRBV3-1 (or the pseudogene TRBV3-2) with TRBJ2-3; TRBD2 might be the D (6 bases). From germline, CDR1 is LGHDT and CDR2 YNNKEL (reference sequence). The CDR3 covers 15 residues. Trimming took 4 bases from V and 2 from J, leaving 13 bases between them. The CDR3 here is CASSRQSGLTDTQYF. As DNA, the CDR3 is TGTGCCAGCAGCCGTCAAAGCGGGCTCACAGATACGCAGTATTTT.

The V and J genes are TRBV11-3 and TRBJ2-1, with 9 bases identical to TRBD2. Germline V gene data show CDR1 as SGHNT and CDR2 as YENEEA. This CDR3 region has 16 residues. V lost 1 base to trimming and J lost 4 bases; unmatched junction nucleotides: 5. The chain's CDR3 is CASSLGLAGSYNEQFF. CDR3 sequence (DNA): TGTGCCAGCAGCTTAGGGCTAGCGGGATCGTACAATGAGCAGTTCTTC.

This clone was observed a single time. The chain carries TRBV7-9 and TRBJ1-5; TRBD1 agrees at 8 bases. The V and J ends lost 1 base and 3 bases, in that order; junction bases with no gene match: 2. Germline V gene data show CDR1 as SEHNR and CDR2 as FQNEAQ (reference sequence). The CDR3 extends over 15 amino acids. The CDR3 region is CASSLEGQDNQPQHF. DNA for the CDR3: TGTGCCAGCAGCTTAGAGGGACAGGACAATCAGCCCCAGCATTTT.

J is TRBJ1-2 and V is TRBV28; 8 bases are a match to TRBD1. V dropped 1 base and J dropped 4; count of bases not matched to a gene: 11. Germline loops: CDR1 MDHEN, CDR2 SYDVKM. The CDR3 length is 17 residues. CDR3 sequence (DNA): TGTGCCAGCAGTTTATCGGATGAACAGGGGGTTGGCTATGGCTACACCTTC. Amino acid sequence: CASSLSDEQGVGYGYTF.

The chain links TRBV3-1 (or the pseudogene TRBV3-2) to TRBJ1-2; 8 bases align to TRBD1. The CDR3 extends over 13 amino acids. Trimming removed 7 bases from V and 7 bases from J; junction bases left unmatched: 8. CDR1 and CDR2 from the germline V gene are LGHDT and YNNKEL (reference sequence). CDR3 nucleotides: TGTGCCAGCACCGGACAGGGAGCGTTTGGCTACACCTTC. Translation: CASTGQGAFGYTF.

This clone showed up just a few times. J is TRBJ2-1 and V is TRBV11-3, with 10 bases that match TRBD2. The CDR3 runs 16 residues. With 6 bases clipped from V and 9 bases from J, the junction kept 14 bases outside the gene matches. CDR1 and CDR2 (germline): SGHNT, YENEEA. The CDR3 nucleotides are TGTGCCAGCAGGCTTACCGGGACTAGCGTTTGGGCTGAGCAGTTCTTC. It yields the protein CASRLTGTSVWAEQFF.

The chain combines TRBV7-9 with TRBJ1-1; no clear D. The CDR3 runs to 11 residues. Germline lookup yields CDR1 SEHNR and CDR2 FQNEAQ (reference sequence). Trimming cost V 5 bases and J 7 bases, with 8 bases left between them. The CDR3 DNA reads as TGTGCCAGCAGCCCCCGTAATGAAGCTTTCTTT. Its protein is CASSPRNEAFF.

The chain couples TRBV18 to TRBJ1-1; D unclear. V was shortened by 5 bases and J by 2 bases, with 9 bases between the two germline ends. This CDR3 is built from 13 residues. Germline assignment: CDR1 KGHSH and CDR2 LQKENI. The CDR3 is CASSADGNTEAFF. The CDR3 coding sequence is TGTGCCAGCTCAGCCGACGGCAACACTGAAGCTTTCTTT.

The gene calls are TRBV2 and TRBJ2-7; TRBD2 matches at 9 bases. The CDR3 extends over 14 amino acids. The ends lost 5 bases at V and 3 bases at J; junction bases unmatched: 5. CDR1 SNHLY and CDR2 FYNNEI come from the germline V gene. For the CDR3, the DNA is TGTGCCAGCAGTCTTAGCGGGAGTTTCTACGAGCAGTACTTC. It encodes CASSLSGSFYEQYF.

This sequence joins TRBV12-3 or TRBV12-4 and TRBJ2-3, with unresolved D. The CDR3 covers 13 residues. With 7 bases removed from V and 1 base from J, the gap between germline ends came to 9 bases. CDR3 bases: TGTGCCAGCACCAGTCCTGGCACAGATACGCAGTATTTT. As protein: CASTSPGTDTQYF.

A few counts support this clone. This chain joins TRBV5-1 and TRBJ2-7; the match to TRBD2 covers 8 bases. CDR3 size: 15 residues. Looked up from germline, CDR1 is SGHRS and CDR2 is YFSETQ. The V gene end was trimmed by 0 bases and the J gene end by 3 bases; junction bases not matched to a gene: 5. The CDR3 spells CASSLGLAQYYEQYF. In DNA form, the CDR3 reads TGCGCCAGCAGCTTGGGACTAGCGCAATACTACGAGCAGTACTTC.

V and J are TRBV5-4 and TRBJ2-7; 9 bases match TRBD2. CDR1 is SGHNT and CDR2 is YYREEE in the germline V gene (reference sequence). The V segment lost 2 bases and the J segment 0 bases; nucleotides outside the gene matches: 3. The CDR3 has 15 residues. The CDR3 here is CASSFEREDSYEQYF. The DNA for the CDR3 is TGTGCCAGCAGCTTTGAGCGGGAGGACTCCTACGAGCAGTACTTC.

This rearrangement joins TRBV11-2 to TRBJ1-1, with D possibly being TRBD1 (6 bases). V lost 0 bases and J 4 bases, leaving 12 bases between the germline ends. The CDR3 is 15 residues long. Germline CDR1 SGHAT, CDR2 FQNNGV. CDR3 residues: CASSLEGQGSTEAFF. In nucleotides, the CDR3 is TGTGCCAGCAGCTTAGAGGGGCAGGGGTCCACTGAAGCTTTCTTT. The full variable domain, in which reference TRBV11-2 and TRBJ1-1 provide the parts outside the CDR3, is EAGVAQSPRYKIIEKRQSVAFWCNPISGHATLYWYQQILGQGPKLLIQFQNNGVVDDSQLPKDRFSAERLKGVDSTLKIQPAKLEDSAVYLCASSLEGQGSTEAFFGQGTRLTVV.

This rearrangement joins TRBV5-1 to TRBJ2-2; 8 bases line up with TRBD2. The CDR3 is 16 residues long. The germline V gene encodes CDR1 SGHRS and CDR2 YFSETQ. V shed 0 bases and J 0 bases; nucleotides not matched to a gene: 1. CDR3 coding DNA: TGCGCCAGCAGCTTGGCGGGGGGGACGAACACCGGGGAGCTGTTTTTT. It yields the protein CASSLAGGTNTGELFF.

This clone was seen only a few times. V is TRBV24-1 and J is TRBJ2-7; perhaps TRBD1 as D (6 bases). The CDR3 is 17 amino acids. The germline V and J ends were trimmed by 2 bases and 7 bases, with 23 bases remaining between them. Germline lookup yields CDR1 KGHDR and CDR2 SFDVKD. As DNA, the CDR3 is TGTGCCACCAGTGATTCTTACCGGGACACTCGAGCGTGGGAGCAGTACTTC. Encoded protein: CATSDSYRDTRAWEQYF.

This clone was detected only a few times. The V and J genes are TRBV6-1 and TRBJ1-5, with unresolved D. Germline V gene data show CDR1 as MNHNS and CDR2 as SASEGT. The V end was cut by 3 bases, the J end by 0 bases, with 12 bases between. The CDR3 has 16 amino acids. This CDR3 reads CASSDFIGISNQPQHF. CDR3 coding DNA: TGTGCCAGCAGTGACTTTATAGGGATTAGCAATCAGCCCCAGCATTTT.

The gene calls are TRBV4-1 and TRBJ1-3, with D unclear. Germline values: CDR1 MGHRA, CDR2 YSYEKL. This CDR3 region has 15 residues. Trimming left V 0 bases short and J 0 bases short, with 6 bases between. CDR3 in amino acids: CASSQETSSGNTIYF. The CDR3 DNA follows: TGCGCCAGCAGCCAAGAGACCAGCTCTGGAAACACCATATATTTT.

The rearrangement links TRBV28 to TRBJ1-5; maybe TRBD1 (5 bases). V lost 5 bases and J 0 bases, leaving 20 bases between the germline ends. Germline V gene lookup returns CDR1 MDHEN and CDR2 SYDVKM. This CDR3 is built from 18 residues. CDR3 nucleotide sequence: TGTGCCAGCAGTCGATGGGGGGGAGACAGTCATAGCAATCAGCCCCAGCATTTT. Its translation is CASSRWGGDSHSNQPQHF.

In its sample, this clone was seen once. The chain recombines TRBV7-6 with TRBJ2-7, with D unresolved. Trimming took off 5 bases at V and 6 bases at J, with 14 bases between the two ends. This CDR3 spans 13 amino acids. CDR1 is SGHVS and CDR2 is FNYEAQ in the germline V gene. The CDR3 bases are TGTGCCAGCAGCCCCGGCCAGGCCAGCGAGCAGTACTTC. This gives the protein CASSPGQASEQYF.

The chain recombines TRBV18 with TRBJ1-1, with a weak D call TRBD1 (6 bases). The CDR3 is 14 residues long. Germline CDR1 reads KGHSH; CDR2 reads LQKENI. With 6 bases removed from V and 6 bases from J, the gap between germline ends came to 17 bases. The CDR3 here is CASSLKGGAAEAFF. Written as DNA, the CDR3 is TGTGCCAGCTCGCTCAAGGGGGGTGCTGCTGAAGCTTTCTTT.

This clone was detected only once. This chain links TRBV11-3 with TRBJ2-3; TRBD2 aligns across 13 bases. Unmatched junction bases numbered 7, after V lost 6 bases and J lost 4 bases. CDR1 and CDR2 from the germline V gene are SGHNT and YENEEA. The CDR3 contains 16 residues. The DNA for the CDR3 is TGTGCCAGCAGAAGAGGACTAGCGGGAGTGGCAGATACGCAGTATTTT. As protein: CASRRGLAGVADTQYF.